A single sample is the source of the 21 T cell receptor beta chains below, sequenced in a study of T cell repertoires in cytomegalovirus infection. TCRdb called the reads again in MiXCR, with one record for every CDR3 protein. The sample consists of about 190,000 distinct CDR3 sequences, 25% to 30% of them appearing once. Sequencing was done on a sample of PBMCs. The receptors derive from a human donor in good health (CMV status not recorded). Some clones in this sample may be carry-over from other donors' samples.

The chain couples TRBV20-1 to TRBJ2-1; TRBD2 might be the D (6 bases). The CDR3 is 14 residues long. The ends were cut back, 2 bases at V and 10 bases at J, with 18 bases in the middle. CDR1 and CDR2 (germline): DFQATT, SNEGSKA (reference sequence). The DNA for the CDR3 is TGCAGTGCTAGACCGGGCCCGGTTGGGGGGGAGCAGTTCTTC. Its translation is CSARPGPVGGEQFF.

This clonotype has a count of ten or more. This chain links TRBV7-2 with TRBJ1-4; weak D call: TRBD1 (5 bases). The V gene's germline CDR1 is SGHTA and CDR2 FQGNSA. Trimming removed 6 bases from V and 5 bases from J, with 10 bases in between. The CDR3 has 13 amino acids. The CDR3: CASRRGENEKLFF. The CDR3 region has the DNA TGTGCCAGCAGGAGGGGCGAGAATGAAAAACTGTTTTTT.

The chain uses TRBV4-1 and TRBJ2-1; tentatively, D is TRBD2 (5 bases). Germline lookup yields CDR1 MGHRA and CDR2 YSYEKL. Trimming pared 3 bases from V and 0 bases from J, leaving 15 bases between. The CDR3 has 17 amino acids. The CDR3 DNA follows: TGCGCCAGCAGCCACCGCCTAGCTTGGCCCTCCTACAATGAGCAGTTCTTC. It specifies CASSHRLAWPSYNEQFF.

This clonotype was picked up a small number of times. This rearrangement joins TRBV19 to TRBJ1-1; the D gene is possibly TRBD1 (6 bases). Trimming took 1 base from V and 7 from J, leaving 10 bases between them. The CDR3 runs to 13 residues. The germline CDR1 and CDR2 sequences are LNHDA and SQIVND (reference sequence). The CDR3 sequence: CASSIAGQLEAFF. CDR3 coding DNA: TGTGCCAGTAGTATAGCAGGACAGCTTGAAGCTTTCTTT.

This clonotype was observed a handful of times. The chain couples TRBV2 to TRBJ2-5; D not resolved. This CDR3 comprises 13 residues. The V end was cut by 5 bases, the J end by 3 bases, with 10 bases between. From germline, CDR1 is SNHLY and CDR2 FYNNEI. The CDR3 region is CASSKVEEETQYF. For the CDR3, the DNA is TGTGCCAGCAGTAAGGTGGAAGAAGAGACCCAGTACTTC. Full variable domain (rest looked up from reference TRBV2 and TRBJ2-5): EPEVTQTPSHQVTQMGQEVILRCVPISNHLYFYWYRQILGQKVEFLVSFYNNEISEKSEIFDDQFSVERPDGSNFTLKIRSTKLEDSAMYFCASSKVEEETQYFGPGTRLLVL.

This clonotype was observed at least ten times. V gene TRBV7-2 combines with J gene TRBJ2-3; possible D gene TRBD2, 7 bases. The V end was cut by 3 bases, the J end by 4 bases, with 14 bases between. The CDR3 contains 15 residues. Germline V gives CDR1 SGHTA, CDR2 FQGNSA. DNA of the CDR3: TGTGCCAGCAGCTTTTCCGTGGGGGGGCCAGATACGCAGTATTTT. Residues: CASSFSVGGPDTQYF.

The chain combines TRBV7-2 with TRBJ2-4, with D perhaps matching TRBD2 (6 bases). CDR1 and CDR2 from the germline V gene are SGHTA and FQGNSA. The CDR3 consists of 16 residues. The V and J ends lost 5 bases and 4 bases respectively, with 18 bases between them. DNA for the CDR3: TGTGCCAGCAGCGCCCATTCTGGGGGGAGAAAAAACATTCAGTACTTC. As protein: CASSAHSGGRKNIQYF.

This clonotype was counted a few times. CDR3 nucleotide sequence: TGTGCCAGCAATCTAGGGAGGAAAGGCCAGCAGTACTTC. This sequence encodes CASNLGRKGQQYF. J is TRBJ2-7 and V is TRBV28, with D maybe TRBD2 (6 bases). Trimming took off 7 bases at V and 8 bases at J, with 18 bases between the two ends. Germline lookup yields CDR1 MDHEN and CDR2 SYDVKM. The CDR3 totals 13 residues.

This clonotype was recorded a few times. V gene TRBV20-1 combines with J gene TRBJ2-5; no firm D call. The CDR3 has 13 residues. Trimming left V 3 bases short and J 5 bases short, with 13 bases between. Germline CDR1 and CDR2: DFQATT and SNEGSKA (reference sequence). CDR3 in DNA: TGCAGTGCTAGTGAGGCAGGTTGGGAGACCCAGTACTTC. Translating it yields CSASEAGWETQYF.

This clonotype was observed a few times. The rearrangement links TRBV7-9 to TRBJ1-6; 10 bases map to TRBD1. Germline V gene sequence: CDR1 SEHNR, CDR2 FQNEAQ (reference sequence). V trimming: 2 bases; J trimming: 8 bases; junction bases outside the gene matches: 6. The CDR3 is 16 residues long. The CDR3 loop reads CASSLTPGQGHSPLHF. As DNA, the CDR3 is TGTGCCAGCAGCTTAACCCCGGGACAGGGGCATTCACCCCTCCACTTT.

This clonotype was recorded many times. The chain combines TRBV7-3 with TRBJ2-2; 8 bases are shared with TRBD1. Trimming at V came to 3 bases and at J to 5 bases, leaving 5 bases not matched to a gene. This CDR3 spans 15 amino acids. Germline V gene sequence: CDR1 SGHTA, CDR2 FQGTGA. The CDR3 loop reads CASSFNTGGTGELFF. The CDR3 nucleotides read TGTGCCAGCAGCTTTAATACAGGGGGTACCGGGGAGCTGTTTTTT.

At least ten counts were recorded for this clonotype. The CDR3 spells CASSYTGASETQYF. The CDR3 coding sequence is TGTGCCAGCAGCTATACAGGGGCTTCGGAGACCCAGTACTTC. The V and J genes are TRBV7-2 and TRBJ2-5; 7 nucleotides agree with TRBD1. CDR1 is SGHTA and CDR2 is FQGNSA in the germline V gene. The CDR3 is 14 residues long. V lost 4 bases, J lost 5 bases, and 7 bases stayed unmatched.

CDR3 in DNA: TGTGCCAGCAGTCTTGGGACAGAAGAGACCCAGTACTTC. Its translation is CASSLGTEETQYF. This chain joins TRBV7-3 and TRBJ2-5; 7 positions agree with TRBD1. The V and J ends lost 6 bases and 3 bases, in that order; junction bases with no gene match: 4. Germline lookup yields CDR1 SGHTA and CDR2 FQGTGA. CDR3 size: 13 residues.

The chain couples TRBV29-1 to TRBJ2-2; weak D call: TRBD2 (5 bases). This CDR3 is built from 14 residues. Trimming removed 8 bases from V and 1 base from J, with 14 bases in between. Germline lookup yields CDR1 SQVTM and CDR2 ANQGSEA. CDR3 nucleotide sequence: TGCAGCACCTCGGGAACCCTGAACACCGGGGAGCTGTTTTTT. This encodes CSTSGTLNTGELFF.

CDR3 DNA sequence: TGTGCCAGCAGCTTGGTGGGCTACAATGAGCAGTTCTTC. It yields the protein CASSLVGYNEQFF. The chain carries TRBV5-4 and TRBJ2-1; D gene ambiguous. The V gene lost 0 bases and the J gene lost 3 bases, with 4 bases spanning the gap. Germline values: CDR1 SGHNT, CDR2 YYREEE (reference sequence). CDR3 length equals 13 residues.

The genes are TRBV12-3 or TRBV12-4 and TRBJ2-7; 13 bases are shared with TRBD2. Trimming cost V 6 bases and J 3 bases; bases outside gene matches: 5. The CDR3 has 15 residues. CDR3 residues: CASSPGLAGSYEQYF. CDR3 coding DNA: TGTGCCAGCAGCCCGGGACTAGCGGGGAGCTACGAGCAGTACTTC.

This clonotype was counted a few times. The chain combines TRBV11-2 with TRBJ2-5; D is ambiguous. The CDR3 is 15 amino acids. V shed 5 bases and J shed 5 bases, with 18 bases lying between them. In germline, CDR1 is SGHAT, CDR2 FQNNGV. In DNA form, the CDR3 reads TGTGCCAGCAGCCCCCCGCTGGGTTTGGACGAGACCCAGTACTTC. Translated: CASSPPLGLDETQYF.

This chain joins TRBV5-6 and TRBJ2-3; no clear D. This CDR3 contains 11 residues. CDR1 is SGHDT and CDR2 is YYEEEE in the germline V gene. Trimming stripped 7 bases from V and 6 bases from J, with 9 bases between. The CDR3 DNA is TGTGCCAGCCATCGATTGGATACGCAGTATTTT. Encoded protein: CASHRLDTQYF.

The chain is built from TRBV6-6 and TRBJ1-1, with TRBD1 matching 7 bases. V lost 2 bases to trimming and J lost 10 bases; unmatched junction nucleotides: 4. The germline CDR1 and CDR2 sequences are MNHNY and SVGAGI (reference sequence). This CDR3 comprises 12 residues. The CDR3 DNA follows: TGTGCCAGCAGTTACATGACAGGGCGAGCTTTCTTT. Translated: CASSYMTGRAFF.

The chain joins TRBV20-1 to TRBJ2-3; D possibly uses TRBD1 or TRBD2 (5 bases each). The CDR3 covers 11 residues. V lost 4 bases to trimming and J lost 4 bases, with 6 bases between them. The V gene's germline CDR1 is DFQATT and CDR2 SNEGSKA (reference sequence). CDR3 nucleotides: TGCAGTGCTATGGGGGCAGATACGCAGTATTTT. It yields the protein CSAMGADTQYF.

This clonotype has ten or more counts. The chain uses TRBV4-2 and TRBJ2-2; unclear D gene. V dropped 1 base and J dropped 0 bases, with 12 bases sitting between them. This CDR3 region has 17 residues. The germline V gene has CDR1 LGHNA and CDR2 YNFKEQ. The CDR3 reads CASSQVWNFANTGELFF. For the CDR3, the DNA is TGTGCCAGCAGCCAAGTATGGAACTTCGCGAACACCGGGGAGCTGTTTTTT.